Described below is a single T cell receptor (beta chain) sequence and its context. The germline V and J ends were trimmed by 3 bases and 7 bases, with 15 bases remaining between them. The germline V gene has CDR1 LNHNV and CDR2 YYDKDF (reference sequence). The CDR3 contains 15 residues. This specimen comes from a study of shared clonotypes between healthy human individuals. Some 30,000 T cell genomes, or about 0.3 ug DNA, went into replicate PCRs of unsorted PBMC. The authors' processing: Filtering differed since immunoSEQ provided only junctions, with no quality scores. The repertoire was sequenced with immunoSEQ multiplex PCR; TCRdb's copy has only in-frame clones and lacks some. D and trimming come from the DNA, and the V and J calls and clone size come from that table. The table shows about 490,000 clones, with about 72% occurring only once.

This clonotype was obtained from a woman in her thirties or forties in good health. Some clones in this sample may be carry-over from other donors' samples. The sample was PBMCs. This chain links TRBV15 with TRBJ1-4; D uncertain. The CDR3 spells CATSSYSGPGEKLFF. CDR3 coding DNA: TGTGCCACCAGCAGCTACTCCGGCCCCGGTGAAAAACTGTTTTTT. The full variable domain, completed using reference TRBV15 and TRBJ1-4, is DAMVIQNPRYQVTQFGKPVTLSCSQTLNHNVMYWYQQKSSQAPKLLFHYYDKDFNNEADTPDNFQSRRPNTSFCFLDIRSPGLGDTAMYLCATSSYSGPGEKLFFGSGTQLSVL.